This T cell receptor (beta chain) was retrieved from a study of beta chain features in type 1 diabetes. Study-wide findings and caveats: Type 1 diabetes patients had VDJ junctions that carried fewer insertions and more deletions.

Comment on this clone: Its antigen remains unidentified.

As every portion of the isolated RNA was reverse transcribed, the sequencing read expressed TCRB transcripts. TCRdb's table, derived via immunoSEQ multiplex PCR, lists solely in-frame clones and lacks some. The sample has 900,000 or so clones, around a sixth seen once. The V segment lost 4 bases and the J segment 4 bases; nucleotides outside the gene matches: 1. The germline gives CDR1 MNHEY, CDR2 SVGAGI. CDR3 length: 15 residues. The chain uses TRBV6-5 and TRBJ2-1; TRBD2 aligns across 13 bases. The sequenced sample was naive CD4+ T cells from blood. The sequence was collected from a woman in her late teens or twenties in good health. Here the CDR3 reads CASSSTSGRYNEQFF. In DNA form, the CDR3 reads TGTGCCAGCAGTTCGACTAGCGGGAGGTACAATGAGCAGTTCTTC.